The present TCR beta chain was sequenced within a study of CD8+CD57+ T cells in acquired aplastic anemia. The overall study: Sorted cells (CD4+ and CD8+) yielded DNA amounts that averaged roughly 3.2 ug. Study-wide findings and caveats: Comparison of patients with controls identified roughly 27 shared CD8+ CDR3 sequences.

CDR3 and TCR beta VDJ profiling relied on a genomic DNA template. Using its own MiXCR run on the reads, TCRdb lists one record per CDR3 protein. The sample has some 190,000 distinct CDR3 sequences, 50% to 55% seen once. CDR1 is LGHNA and CDR2 is YSLEER in the germline V gene. The length of the CDR3 is 19 residues. J lost 1 base, V lost 0 bases, and 14 bases had no gene match. This clonotype appeared many times. Its antigen is unidentified. Source material: sorted CD4+, CD8+, or CD8+CD57+ T cells (not recorded which) from PBMCs. This sequence was found in a human donor in good health, serving as a control. This chain uses TRBV4-3 with TRBJ2-7; 8 bases map to TRBD1. In nucleotides, the CDR3 is TGCGCCAGCAGCCAAGACCCGACCTCGACAGGGGCGGGTTCCTACGAGCAGTACTTC. Translated: CASSQDPTSTGAGSYEQYF.